This T cell receptor (beta chain) came from a study of blood T cell repertoires in COVID-19. The study assigned cohorts using participant-reported clinical history. Two consecutive negative NP/OP PCR tests, clearance, or resolved symptoms defined Cohort 3 recovery. The CDR3 runs 14 residues. Germline values: CDR1 MNHEY, CDR2 SVGAGI. The V gene lost 4 bases and the J gene lost 3 bases, with 12 bases spanning the gap. Only in-frame clones appear in the TCRdb table, and some are missing; sequencing was by immunoSEQ multiplex PCR. This repertoire shows about 170,000 clones, approximately 91% found once; its top ten account for around 0.77%.

The rearrangement links TRBV6-5 to TRBJ1-2; weak D call: TRBD1 (6 bases). Sample: PBMCs or T cells enriched from blood (not recorded which). The clonotype originates from a woman aged 18 to 35 who had recovered from COVID-19. The CDR3: CASSSRTEYYGYTF. The DNA of the CDR3 is TGTGCCAGCAGTTCTCGGACAGAGTACTATGGCTACACCTTC.